This passage covers 28 T cell receptor beta chains from one sample sequenced in a study of cytomegalovirus exposure and HLA in healthy donors. The PCR used 60 Vbeta and 13 Jbeta primers. Libraries were prepared by immunoSEQ multiplex PCR; TCRdb keeps only in-frame clonotypes and omits some of them. The table lists approximately 110,000 clones, around 76% of them singletons. Sequenced material: PBMCs. The receptors stem from a woman in her sixties in good health and CMV-seropositive.

This chain connects TRBV5-5 to TRBJ1-6, with TRBD1 matching over 11 bases. Germline CDR1 is SGHKS and CDR2 is YYEKEE (reference sequence). This CDR3 region has 18 residues. The V segment lost 5 bases and the J segment 1 base; nucleotides outside the gene matches: 8. The CDR3 sequence: CASSLSGTGGSYNSPLHF. The CDR3 DNA reads as TGTGCCAGCAGTCTTTCCGGGACAGGGGGTTCCTATAATTCACCCCTCCACTTT.

The chain joins TRBV6-1 to TRBJ1-1; TRBD1 agrees at 7 bases. Germline V gene data show CDR1 as MNHNS and CDR2 as SASEGT. CDR3 size: 14 residues. V lost 7 bases and J lost 7; bases outside the gene matches: 12. As DNA, the CDR3 is TGTGCCAGCATCCTCAGGGGGGTAACCAGTGAAGCTTTCTTT. It is translated as CASILRGVTSEAFF.

The chain combines TRBV5-1 with TRBJ1-2; 7 bases agree with TRBD1. Looked up from germline, CDR1 is SGHRS and CDR2 is YFSETQ. The CDR3 has 14 residues. The trim removed 4 bases at V and 10 bases at J, leaving 13 bases unmatched. The CDR3 loop is CASSPGQPNSDYTF. CDR3 DNA: TGCGCCAGCAGCCCGGGACAGCCAAATTCTGACTACACCTTC.

As to this clone: At one boundary the junction diverges from the germline segment, which might be a read error. The chain recombines TRBV13 with TRBJ2-4, with D possibly matching TRBD1 (6 bases). The germline CDR1 and CDR2 sequences are PRHDT and FYEKMQ (reference sequence). CDR3 length equals 14 residues. The CDR3 DNA follows: TGTGCCAGCAGCCCCCGACAGGCCAAAAACATTCAGTCCTTC. The encoded protein is CASSPRQAKNIQSF. The full variable domain, in which reference TRBV13 and TRBJ2-4 provide the parts outside the CDR3, is AAGVIQSPRHLIKEKRETATLKCYPIPRHDTVYWYQQGPGQDPQFLISFYEKMQSDKGSIPDRFSAQQFSDYHSELNMSSLELGDSALYFCASSPRQAKNIQSFGAGTRLSVL.

The chain recombines TRBV2 with TRBJ2-7; D is ambiguous. Trimming left V 1 base short and J 4 bases short, with 14 bases between. From germline, CDR1 is SNHLY and CDR2 FYNNEI. The CDR3 is 15 amino acids. The DNA of the CDR3 is TGTGCCAGCAGTGAAGTGGTCCAAGCCTATTACGAGCAGTACTTC. Translated, it gives CASSEVVQAYYEQYF.

This chain links TRBV30 with TRBJ2-5; 12 bases are a match to TRBD2. This CDR3 region has 14 residues. J lost 4 bases, V lost 4 bases, and 4 bases had no gene match. Per germline, CDR1 GTSNPN and CDR2 SVGIG (reference sequence). The CDR3 nucleotides read TGTGCCTGGACTAGCGGGAGGGTCGGAGAGACCCAGTACTTC. Protein product: CAWTSGRVGETQYF.

The V gene is TRBV29-1, the J gene TRBJ1-5; a possible D gene is TRBD1 (6 bases). This CDR3 contains 13 residues. From germline, CDR1 is SQVTM and CDR2 ANQGSEA. V lost 4 bases to trimming and J lost 5 bases, with 12 bases between them. Here the CDR3 DNA reads TGCAGCGTTGGGTCGGGGGGCCATCAGCCCCAGCATTTT. Encoded protein: CSVGSGGHQPQHF.

The CDR3 spells CASSLAGGTDTQYF. Written as DNA, the CDR3 is TGCGCCAGCAGTCTAGCGGGGGGCACAGATACGCAGTATTTT. This chain connects TRBV10-2 to TRBJ2-3; 10 bases are shared with TRBD2. V trimming: 5 bases; J trimming: 1 base; junction bases outside the gene matches: 0. Germline V lookup: CDR1 WSHSY, CDR2 SAAADI. The CDR3 length is 14 residues.

This clone came up a few times. This CDR3 reads CASSLQPWWRDRTDTQYF. The CDR3 bases are TGTGCCAGCAGCTTGCAACCGTGGTGGCGGGACCGCACAGATACGCAGTATTTT. The chain has TRBV5-4 and TRBJ2-3; D perhaps matches TRBD2 (6 bases). The CDR3 extends over 18 amino acids. Germline-derived CDR1 and CDR2 are SGHNT and YYREEE (reference sequence). V was cut by 1 base and J by 1 base, with 19 bases left in between.

This clone was recorded a few times. The V and J genes are TRBV7-9 and TRBJ2-7; D gene unclear. The V end lost 1 base, the J end lost 6 bases, and 13 bases lay between the germline ends. CDR3 length: 14 amino acids. Germline CDR1 and CDR2: SEHNR and FQNEAQ (reference sequence). The CDR3 region has the DNA TGTGCCAGCAGCTTAGTGGCAATATCGGGCGAGCAGTACTTC. This gives the protein CASSLVAISGEQYF. Using reference TRBV7-9 and TRBJ2-7 for the parts outside the CDR3, the full variable domain is DTGVSQNPRHKITKRGQNVTFRCDPISEHNRLYWYRQTLGQGPEFLTYFQNEAQLEKSRLLSDRFSAERPKGSFSTLEIQRTEQGDSAMYLCASSLVAISGEQYFGPGTRLTVT.

Comment on this clone: Germline and junction disagree at one end, which may indicate a read error. This chain uses TRBV7-9 with TRBJ1-5; 10 nucleotides align to TRBD1. This CDR3 contains 16 residues. In germline, CDR1 is SEHNR, CDR2 FQNEAQ (reference sequence). In DNA, the CDR3 is TGTTCCAGCAGCCCTGGGACAGGGGCCATCAATCAGCCCCAGCATTTT. Translating gives CSSSPGTGAINQPQHF.

The V call is TRBV11-2, the J call TRBJ2-4, with D possibly TRBD1 on 5 matching bases. Germline V gene data show CDR1 as SGHAT and CDR2 as FQNNGV. The CDR3 has 15 residues. The ends were cut back, 5 bases at V and 0 bases at J, with 11 bases in the middle. CDR3 coding DNA: TGTGCCAGCAGCCAAACGACAGTAGCCAAAAACATTCAGTACTTC. Translating gives CASSQTTVAKNIQYF.

This clone occurred a few times. The chain joins TRBV7-3 to TRBJ1-2, with TRBD1 as a possible D gene (5 bases). Trimming stripped 5 bases from V and 8 bases from J, with 15 bases between. The V gene's germline CDR1 is SGHTA and CDR2 FQGTGA. The CDR3 has 13 residues. CDR3 bases: TGTGCCAGCAGCCAAACGCCAGGGTTCGGCTACACCTTC. Translating it yields CASSQTPGFGYTF.

There are a few counts of this clone. CDR3 sequence reads: CASAPRQVHEAFF. The CDR3 DNA follows: TGTGCCAGCGCCCCTCGACAGGTACACGAAGCTTTCTTT. The V call is TRBV7-9, the J call TRBJ1-1; the D gene is possibly TRBD1 (6 bases). The length of the CDR3 is 13 residues. Germline V gene lookup returns CDR1 SEHNR and CDR2 FQNEAQ (reference sequence). Deletions cut 8 bases from V and 8 bases from J, with 18 bases between.

CDR3 nucleotides: TGTGCCTGCTACAGTTTACTCAGCTATGGCTACACCTTC. The encoded protein is CACYSLLSYGYTF. This sequence joins TRBV30 and TRBJ1-2; D gene unclear. Trimming stripped 6 bases from V and 4 bases from J, with 15 bases between. Germline CDR1 is GTSNPN and CDR2 is SVGIG (reference sequence). CDR3 size: 13 residues.

V usage is TRBV7-2 and J usage is TRBJ1-5; D may be TRBD1 (6 bases). Germline V gene data show CDR1 as SGHTA and CDR2 as FQGNSA. There are 13 residues in the CDR3. V dropped 5 bases and J dropped 6 bases, with 11 bases sitting between them. CDR3: CASSAGVFQPQHF. CDR3 sequence (DNA): TGTGCCAGCAGCGCAGGGGTCTTTCAGCCCCAGCATTTT.

The chain combines TRBV19 with TRBJ2-2; the match to TRBD1 covers 8 bases. This CDR3 is 14 amino acids long. Germline V lookup: CDR1 LNHDA, CDR2 SQIVND (reference sequence). V gave up 5 bases and J gave up 5 bases; unmatched junction bases: 4. The DNA for the CDR3 is TGTGCCAGTAGTCTTCGGACAGGGACCGGGGAGCTGTTTTTT. Residues: CASSLRTGTGELFF. The entire variable domain, with the rest obtained from reference TRBV19 and TRBJ2-2, is as follows: DGGITQSPKYLFRKEGQNVTLSCEQNLNHDAMYWYRQDPGQGLRLIYYSQIVNDFQKGDIAEGYSVSREKKESFPLTVTSAQKNPTAFYLCASSLRTGTGELFFGEGSRLTVL.

The rearrangement links TRBV2 to TRBJ1-4; 7 bases align to TRBD1. Germline trimming cut 7 bases from V and 3 bases from J; bases unmatched to any gene: 2. The CDR3 runs to 13 residues. Looked up from germline, CDR1 is SNHLY and CDR2 is FYNNEI. CDR3: CASTGQPNEKLFF. CDR3 coding DNA: TGTGCCAGCACGGGACAGCCTAATGAAAAACTGTTTTTT.

The chain links TRBV29-1 to TRBJ1-1; 7 positions match TRBD1. CDR3 size: 14 residues. CDR1 and CDR2 (germline): SQVTM, ANQGSEA. Losses at the gene ends were 8 bases for V and 3 bases for J; bases not matched to a gene: 12. The chain's CDR3 is CSFLLLDRYTEAFF. The CDR3 bases are TGCAGCTTCCTCCTTCTGGACAGGTACACTGAAGCTTTCTTT.

V is TRBV5-1 and J is TRBJ2-1; 14 positions agree with TRBD2. Germline CDR1 reads SGHRS; CDR2 reads YFSETQ. Losses at the gene ends were 4 bases for V and 8 bases for J; bases not matched to a gene: 8. The CDR3 has 16 amino acids. CDR3 DNA sequence: TGCGCCAGCAGCCCCGCGACTAGCGGGAGGGCCCATGAGCAGTTCTTC. Translated: CASSPATSGRAHEQFF.

The J gene is TRBJ2-3, the V gene TRBV4-3; D is possibly TRBD1 (6 bases). The germline V gene has CDR1 LGHNA and CDR2 YSLEER. The CDR3 contains 15 residues. Trimming pared 2 bases from V and 2 bases from J, leaving 11 bases between. CDR3 residues: CASSQRGNPTDTQYF. CDR3 coding DNA: TGCGCCAGCAGCCAAAGGGGGAACCCCACAGATACGCAGTATTTT.

The chain's CDR3 is CASSLVPGLNYEQYF. CDR3 bases: TGCGCCAGCAGCTTGGTGCCGGGACTGAACTACGAGCAGTACTTC. This rearrangement joins TRBV5-1 to TRBJ2-7, with D possibly TRBD2 on 6 matching bases. Trimming pared 0 bases from V and 3 bases from J, leaving 13 bases between. The CDR3 is 15 residues long. Per the germline V gene, CDR1 is SGHRS and CDR2 is YFSETQ.

This clone showed up just once. V gene TRBV7-2 combines with J gene TRBJ2-1; D uncertain. CDR3 length: 17 amino acids. Germline CDR1 is SGHTA and CDR2 is FQGNSA. The V end lost 0 bases, the J end lost 2 bases, and 14 bases lay between the germline ends. CDR3 coding DNA: TGTGCCAGCAGCTTAGCGATGAGTAGTGAGACCTACAATGAGCAGTTCTTC. This encodes CASSLAMSSETYNEQFF.

CDR3: CASSSQASGYTF. The CDR3 region has the DNA TGTGCCAGCAGCTCACAGGCATCTGGCTACACCTTC. The chain uses TRBV5-6 and TRBJ1-2; a weak D match, TRBD1 (5 bases). Trimming cost V 3 bases and J 7 bases, with 10 bases left between them. Germline CDR1 is SGHDT and CDR2 is YYEEEE. The length of the CDR3 is 12 residues.

This clone was counted only a few times. The chain recombines TRBV30 with TRBJ1-2; 7 bases agree with TRBD1. V gave up 0 bases and J gave up 8 bases; unmatched junction bases: 6. Germline V CDR1 and CDR2: GTSNPN, SVGIG (reference sequence). The CDR3 sequence is 13 residues long. The CDR3 region has the DNA TGTGCCTGGAGTGTTAAGGGGGCGAGAGGCTACACCTTC. This sequence encodes CAWSVKGARGYTF. The entire variable domain, with the rest obtained from reference TRBV30 and TRBJ1-2, is as follows: SQTIHQWPATLVQPVGSPLSLECTVEGTSNPNLYWYRQAAGRGLQLLFYSVGIGQISSEVPQNLSASRPQDRQFILSSKKLLLSDSGFYLCAWSVKGARGYTFGSGTRLTVV.

This clone was seen a few times. The chain combines TRBV5-4 with TRBJ1-4; perhaps TRBD1 as D (6 bases). Per the germline V gene, CDR1 is SGHNT and CDR2 is YYREEE (reference sequence). Trimming pared 1 base from V and 6 bases from J, leaving 10 bases between. The CDR3 has 14 amino acids. CDR3 bases: TGTGCCAGCAGCTTGCAGGGGACGGATGAAAAACTGTTTTTT. This sequence encodes CASSLQGTDEKLFF.

This clone was seen a handful of times. The V gene is TRBV4-3, the J gene TRBJ2-2; the match to TRBD1 covers 7 bases. The CDR3 is 16 amino acids. V dropped 1 base and J dropped 1; count of bases not matched to a gene: 3. Germline V gene sequence: CDR1 LGHNA, CDR2 YSLEER. The CDR3 sequence: CASSQVHRGNTGELFF. The CDR3, as DNA: TGCGCCAGCAGCCAAGTACACAGGGGGAACACCGGGGAGCTGTTTTTT.

The chain joins TRBV2 to TRBJ2-7; TRBD2 aligns across 10 bases. Trimming took 8 bases from V and 7 from J; bases not matched to a gene: 8. The CDR3 is 13 amino acids. CDR1 is SNHLY and CDR2 is FYNNEI in the germline V gene. CDR3 residues: CASGSSGSREQYF. The CDR3 DNA follows: TGTGCCAGCGGATCTAGCGGGAGTAGGGAGCAGTACTTC.